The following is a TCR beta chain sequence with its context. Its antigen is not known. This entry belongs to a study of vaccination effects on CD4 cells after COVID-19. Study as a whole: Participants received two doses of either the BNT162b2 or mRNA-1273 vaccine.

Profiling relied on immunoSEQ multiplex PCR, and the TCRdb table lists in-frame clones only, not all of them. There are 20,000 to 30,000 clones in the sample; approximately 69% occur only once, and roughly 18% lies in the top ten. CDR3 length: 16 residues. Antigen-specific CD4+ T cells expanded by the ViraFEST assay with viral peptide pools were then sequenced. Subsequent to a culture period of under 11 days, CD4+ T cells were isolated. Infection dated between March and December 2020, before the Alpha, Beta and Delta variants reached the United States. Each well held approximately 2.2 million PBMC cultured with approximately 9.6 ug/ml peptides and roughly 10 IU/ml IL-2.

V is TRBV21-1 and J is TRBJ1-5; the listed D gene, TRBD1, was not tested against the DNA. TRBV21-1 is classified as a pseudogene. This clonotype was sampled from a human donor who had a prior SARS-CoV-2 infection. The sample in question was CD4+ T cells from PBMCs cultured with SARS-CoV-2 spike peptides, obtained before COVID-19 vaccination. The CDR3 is CASANTQGGCNQPQHF. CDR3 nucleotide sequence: TGTGCCAGCGCCAATACTCAGGGGGGATGCAATCAGCCCCAGCATTTT.